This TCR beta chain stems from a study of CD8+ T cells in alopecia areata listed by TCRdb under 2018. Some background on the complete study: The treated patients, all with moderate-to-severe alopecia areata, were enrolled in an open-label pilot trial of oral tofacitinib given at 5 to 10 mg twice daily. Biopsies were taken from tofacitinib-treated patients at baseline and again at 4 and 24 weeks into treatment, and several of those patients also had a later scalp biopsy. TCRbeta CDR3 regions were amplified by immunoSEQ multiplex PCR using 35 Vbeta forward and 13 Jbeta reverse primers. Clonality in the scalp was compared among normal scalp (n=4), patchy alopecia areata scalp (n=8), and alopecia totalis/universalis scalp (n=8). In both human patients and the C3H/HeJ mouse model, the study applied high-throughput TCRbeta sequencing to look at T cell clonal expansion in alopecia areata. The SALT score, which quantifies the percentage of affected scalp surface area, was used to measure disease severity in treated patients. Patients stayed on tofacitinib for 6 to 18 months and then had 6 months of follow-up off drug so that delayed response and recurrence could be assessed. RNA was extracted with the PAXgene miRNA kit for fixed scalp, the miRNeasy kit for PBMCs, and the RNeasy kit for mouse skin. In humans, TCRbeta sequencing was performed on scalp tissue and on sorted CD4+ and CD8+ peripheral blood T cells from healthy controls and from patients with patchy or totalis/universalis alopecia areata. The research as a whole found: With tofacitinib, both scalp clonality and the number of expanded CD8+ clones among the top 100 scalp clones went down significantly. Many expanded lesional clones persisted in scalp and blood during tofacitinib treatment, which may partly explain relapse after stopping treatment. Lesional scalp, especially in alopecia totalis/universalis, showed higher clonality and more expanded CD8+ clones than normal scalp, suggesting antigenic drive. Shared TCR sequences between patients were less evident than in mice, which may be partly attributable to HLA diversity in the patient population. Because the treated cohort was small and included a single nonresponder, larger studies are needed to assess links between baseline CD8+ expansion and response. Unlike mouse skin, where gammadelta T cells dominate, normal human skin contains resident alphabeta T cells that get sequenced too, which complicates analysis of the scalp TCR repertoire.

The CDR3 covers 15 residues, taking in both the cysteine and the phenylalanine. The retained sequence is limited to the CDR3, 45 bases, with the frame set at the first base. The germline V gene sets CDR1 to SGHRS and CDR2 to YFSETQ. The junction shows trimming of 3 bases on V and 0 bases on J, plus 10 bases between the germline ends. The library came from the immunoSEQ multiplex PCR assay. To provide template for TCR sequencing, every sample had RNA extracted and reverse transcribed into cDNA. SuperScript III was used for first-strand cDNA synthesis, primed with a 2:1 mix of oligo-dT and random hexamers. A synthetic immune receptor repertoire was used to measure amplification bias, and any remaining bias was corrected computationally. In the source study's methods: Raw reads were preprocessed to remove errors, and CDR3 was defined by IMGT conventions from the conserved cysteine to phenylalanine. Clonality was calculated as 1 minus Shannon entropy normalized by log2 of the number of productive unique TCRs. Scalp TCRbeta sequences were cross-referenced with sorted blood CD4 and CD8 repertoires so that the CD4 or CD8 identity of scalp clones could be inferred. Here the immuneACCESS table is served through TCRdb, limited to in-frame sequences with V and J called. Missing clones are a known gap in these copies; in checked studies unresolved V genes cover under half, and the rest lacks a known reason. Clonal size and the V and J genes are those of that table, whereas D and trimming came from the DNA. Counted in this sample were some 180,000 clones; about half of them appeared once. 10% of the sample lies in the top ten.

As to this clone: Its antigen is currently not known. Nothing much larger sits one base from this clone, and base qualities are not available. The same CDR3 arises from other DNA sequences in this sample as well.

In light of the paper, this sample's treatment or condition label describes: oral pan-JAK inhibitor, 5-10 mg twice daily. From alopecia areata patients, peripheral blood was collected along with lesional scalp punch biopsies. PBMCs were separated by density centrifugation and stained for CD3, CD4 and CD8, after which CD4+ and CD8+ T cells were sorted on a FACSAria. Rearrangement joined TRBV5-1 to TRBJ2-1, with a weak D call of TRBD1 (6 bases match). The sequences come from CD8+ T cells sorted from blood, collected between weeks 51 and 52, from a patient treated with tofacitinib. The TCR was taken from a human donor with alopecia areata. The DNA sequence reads TGCGCCAGCAGCTGGGAAGGGGGCTCCTACAATGAGCAGTTCTTC. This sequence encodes CASSWEGGSYNEQFF.